This entry describes one TCR beta chain. Its cognate antigen is unknown. This record comes from a study of T cells in Graves' hyperthyroidism and ophthalmopathy. Findings and caveats of the study: Ophthalmopathy was separated from stable hyperthyroidism by a 13 V-J model. Median prediction lead before ophthalmopathy onset was roughly 6 months with the model.

Active moderate-to-severe ophthalmopathy, Clinical Activity Score at least 3, NOSPECS at least 4, under 3 months' duration. Diagnoses rested on clinical symptoms, serum thyroxine and TRAb, thyroid ultrasound and orbital computed tomography. Amplification yielded TCR beta CDR3 regions, with RNA transcripts as the source. When the TCR CDR3 underwent first-round RT-PCR, the HTBI primer set was used. TCRdb redid the calling of the multiplex PCR reads with MiXCR, one entry per CDR3 protein. The sample holds under 350,000 distinct CDR3 sequences, over 15% seen once. The V gene's germline CDR1 is LNHNV and CDR2 YYDKDF (reference sequence). Deletions cut 3 bases from V and 8 bases from J, with 10 bases between. This CDR3 is built from 12 residues.

This sequence joins TRBV15 and TRBJ1-1; TRBD1 might be the D (6 bases). This TCR was recovered from a woman in her sixties with Graves' ophthalmopathy. Sequencing was done on a sample of blood. The CDR3 loop is CATSSPDREAFF. Written as DNA, the CDR3 is TGTGCCACCAGCAGCCCCGACAGGGAAGCTTTCTTT.